This T cell receptor (beta chain) was recorded in a study of T cells after yellow fever vaccination. Study-wide results and limits: A small share of clonotypes appeared in both CD4 and CD8 compartments.

UMIs were added to TCR cDNA along with a universal primer site when it was made by 5'RACE template switching. One entry per CDR3 protein results from TCRdb running MiXCR on the 5' RACE reads. Here the sample spans more than 80,000 distinct CDR3 sequences, roughly 5.8% being singletons. In regard to this clonotype: What it binds is not known.

This CDR3 has 15 residues. The V segment lost 0 bases and the J segment 7 bases; nucleotides outside the gene matches: 4. CDR1 is LGHNA and CDR2 is YSLEER in the germline V gene. The sequencing here drew on CD8+ T cells sorted from PBMCs, taken 10 days after the yellow fever booster vaccination. The receptor was derived from a man between 18 and 29 years old who received the YFV17D yellow fever vaccine. The chain carries TRBV4-3 and TRBJ2-2, with TRBD1 matching over 8 bases. CDR3 in DNA: TGCGCCAGCAGCCAAGACGCGACAGGGGTCGGGGAGCTGTTTTTT. It encodes CASSQDATGVGELFF.